This TCR beta chain originates from a study of blood T cell repertoires in COVID-19. Whole-study context: The samples span acute and convalescent COVID-19 from the United States, Italy and Spain. From T cells, B-cell-depleted T cells, or PBMCs came the material, which was cDNA or gDNA.

The length of the CDR3 is 15 residues. The V gene's germline CDR1 is SGHRS and CDR2 YFSETQ. Losses at the gene ends were 0 bases for V and 7 bases for J; bases not matched to a gene: 6. Authors' methods: Amplification from reference gene primers served as the basis for estimated nucleated cell counts. The data were produced by immunoSEQ multiplex PCR, yet TCRdb's version contains in-frame clones alone and is incomplete. That table furnishes V, J and clone size, whereas the DNA furnished D and trimming. The sample lists 60,000 or so clones, around four fifths seen once, with around 13% in the top ten.

The V call is TRBV5-1, the J call TRBJ1-5; TRBD1 matches at 8 bases. The receptor comes from a woman of 80 years or more with acute or convalescent COVID-19. Sequencing input: peripheral blood. The CDR3 protein is CASSLGQGMGQPQHF. The CDR3 coding sequence is TGCGCCAGCAGCTTGGGACAGGGGATGGGGCAGCCCCAGCATTTT.